The clone carrying this T cell receptor beta chain was seen only a few times. The antigen remains unidentified. This record comes from a study of cytomegalovirus exposure and HLA in healthy donors. The wider study: A subsequent analysis reported that the roughly 120 validation repertoires were produced on the same platform that had also been used for the 600 to 700 first-cohort repertoires. Whole-study findings and limits: High specificity and sensitivity for cytomegalovirus status were reported for the classifier.

Germline assignment: CDR1 MGHDK and CDR2 SYGVNS. The V end lost 3 bases, the J end lost 6 bases, and 9 bases lay between the germline ends. The CDR3 is made up of 14 amino acids. The table came from immunoSEQ multiplex PCR; TCRdb's copy has only in-frame clones and leaves some out. The sample consists of about 220,000 clones, approximately 87% of them appearing once. The chain carries TRBV25-1 and TRBJ1-6; D gene ambiguous. This TCR was sampled from a man aged 18 to 35 in good health and CMV-seronegative. The sequenced sample was PBMCs. The chain's CDR3 is CASSEGRINSPLHF. The DNA of the CDR3 is TGTGCCAGCAGTGAGGGGAGGATTAATTCACCCCTCCACTTT. Based on the CDR3 plus reference TRBV25-1 and TRBJ1-6, the full variable domain is EADIYQTPRYLVIGTGKKITLECSQTMGHDKMYWYQQDPGMELHLIHYSYGVNSTEKGDLSSESTVSRIRTEHFPLTLESARPSHTSQYLCASSEGRINSPLHFGNGTRLTVT.